This T cell receptor (beta chain) was recorded in a study of tumor-infiltrating lymphocytes in primary liver carcinoma. The wider study: The patients comprised men and women between the ages of 30 and 69 years.

About this clonotype: Its target is unknown.

Constant-region priming of roughly 0.45 ug total RNA yielded TCR beta cDNA. Libraries for TCR beta were built through three nested multiplex PCR rounds, which together made up a slightly modified ARM-PCR procedure. Researchers ran the first two PCR rounds for roughly 10 cycles each with TRBV1-TRBV30 forward primers and a C-beta reverse primer. Each CDR3 protein gets one entry after TCRdb re-called the multiplex PCR reads with MiXCR. The sample holds about 30,000 distinct CDR3 sequences, approximately 71% seen once. Trimming left V 7 bases short and J 3 bases short, with 16 bases between. The CDR3 sequence is 15 residues long. CDR1 SGHVS and CDR2 FQNEAQ come from the germline V gene. Without any cell sorting, about 18-30 mg of bulk tissue yielded co-extracted RNA and DNA. Patients in the cohort were treatment-naive and living with chronic HBV infection. Broader study findings: Tumor-adjacent and tumor-blood pairs shared less of their repertoires than tumor region pairs shared.

The sample consisted of liver tumor tissue from sampling region 3. Noted subset: tumor region T3, left-lateral pole. The chain recombines TRBV7-8 with TRBJ2-1; either TRBD1 or TRBD2 may fit D (5 bases each). This TCR derives from a young woman with primary liver carcinoma and hepatitis B virus infection. The CDR3 coding sequence is TGTGCCAGCACCTCGGGACGGTCCATCTACAATGAGCAGTTCTTC. Amino acid sequence: CASTSGRSIYNEQFF. Drawing the rest from reference TRBV7-8 and TRBJ2-1, the complete variable domain is GAGVSQSPRYKVAKRGQDVALRCDPISGHVSLFWYQQALGQGPEFLTYFQNEAQLDKSGLPSDRFFAERPEGSVSTLKIQRTQQEDSAVYLCASTSGRSIYNEQFFGPGTRLTVL.